Included here is one T cell receptor (beta chain) sequence, with context. The target antigen is unknown. A J-beta primer mix and a sample-barcoded 5' primer were used in a second PCR of about 7 to 12 cycles. TCRdb called the 5' RACE reads again in MiXCR, with one record for every CDR3 protein. The table shows roughly 1.9 million distinct CDR3 sequences, with around 40% occurring only once. The sample is drawn from a study of blood T cells in healthy people across ages. Whole-study results and caveats: Among long-lived donors, naive CD4+ cells were more numerous and diversity higher than in aged donors.

This CDR3 contains 14 residues. The V end lost 7 bases, the J end lost 7 bases, and 17 bases lay between the germline ends. The sequenced material came from blood. The chain carries TRBV12-3 or TRBV12-4 and TRBJ2-1; tentatively, D is TRBD2 (5 bases). The TCR sequence derives from a human donor in good health. The CDR3 sequence: CASIPGLNVNEQFF. DNA of the CDR3: TGTGCCAGCATCCCAGGACTCAATGTTAATGAGCAGTTCTTC.